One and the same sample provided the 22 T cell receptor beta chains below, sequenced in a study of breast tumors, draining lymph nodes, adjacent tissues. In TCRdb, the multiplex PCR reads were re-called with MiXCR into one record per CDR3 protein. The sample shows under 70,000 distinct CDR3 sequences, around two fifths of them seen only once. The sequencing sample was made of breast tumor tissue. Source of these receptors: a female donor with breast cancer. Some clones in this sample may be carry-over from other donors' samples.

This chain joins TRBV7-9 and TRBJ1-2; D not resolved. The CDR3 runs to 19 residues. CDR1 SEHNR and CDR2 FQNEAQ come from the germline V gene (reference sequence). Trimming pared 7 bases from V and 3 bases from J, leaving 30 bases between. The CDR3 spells CASTQADRSSYEQYYGYTF. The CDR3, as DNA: TGTGCCAGCACCCAGGCGGACCGGAGCTCCTACGAGCAGTACTATGGCTACACCTTC.

CDR3 in DNA: TGTGCCACCAGCAGAGAGACACACCCCAAGGGGCATGGCTACACCTTC. This translates into CATSRETHPKGHGYTF. The chain links TRBV15 to TRBJ1-2; TRBD1 might be the D (5 bases). This CDR3 has 16 amino acids. Germline loops: CDR1 LNHNV, CDR2 YYDKDF (reference sequence). The V end was cut by 0 bases, the J end by 6 bases, with 17 bases between.

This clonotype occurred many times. CDR3 residues: CSAAGSRAEAFF. CDR3 nucleotide sequence: TGCAGTGCGGCAGGGTCTCGCGCTGAAGCTTTCTTT. The J gene is TRBJ1-1, the V gene TRBV20-1; D may be TRBD1 (5 bases). Trimming left V 6 bases short and J 6 bases short, with 14 bases between. CDR1 is DFQATT and CDR2 is SNEGSKA in the germline V gene (reference sequence). This CDR3 is built from 12 residues.

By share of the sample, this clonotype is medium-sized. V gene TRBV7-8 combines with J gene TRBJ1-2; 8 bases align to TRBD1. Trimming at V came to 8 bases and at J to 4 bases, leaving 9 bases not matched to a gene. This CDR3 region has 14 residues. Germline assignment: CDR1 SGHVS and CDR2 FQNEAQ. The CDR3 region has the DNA TGTGCCAGCGGGCAGCAGGACAGGGCCTATGGCTACACCTTC. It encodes CASGQQDRAYGYTF.

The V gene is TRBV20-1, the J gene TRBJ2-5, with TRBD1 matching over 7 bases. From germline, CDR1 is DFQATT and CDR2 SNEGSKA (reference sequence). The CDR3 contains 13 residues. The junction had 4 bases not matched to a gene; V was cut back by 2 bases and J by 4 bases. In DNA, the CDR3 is TGCAGTGCTAGACAGGGGGTGATAGAGACCCAGTACTTC. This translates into CSARQGVIETQYF.

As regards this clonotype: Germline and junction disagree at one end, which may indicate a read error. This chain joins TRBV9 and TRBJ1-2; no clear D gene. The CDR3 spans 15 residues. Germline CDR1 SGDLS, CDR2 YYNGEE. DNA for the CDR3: TGTGCCAGCAGCGTAGGAAGGACGGATCTCTATGGCTCCACCTTC. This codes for CASSVGRTDLYGSTF. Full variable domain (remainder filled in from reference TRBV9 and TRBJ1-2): DSGVTQTPKHLITATGQRVTLRCSPRSGDLSVYWYQQSLDQGLQFLIQYYNGEERAKGNILERFSAQQFPDLHSELNLSSLELGDSALYFCASSVGRTDLYGSTFGSGTRLTVV.

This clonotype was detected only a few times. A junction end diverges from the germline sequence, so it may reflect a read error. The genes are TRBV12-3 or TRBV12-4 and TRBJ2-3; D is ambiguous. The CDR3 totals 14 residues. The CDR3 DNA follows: TGTGCCAGCGGTTTCGGCGGAACCTCAGATACGCAGTATTTT. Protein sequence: CASGFGGTSDTQYF.

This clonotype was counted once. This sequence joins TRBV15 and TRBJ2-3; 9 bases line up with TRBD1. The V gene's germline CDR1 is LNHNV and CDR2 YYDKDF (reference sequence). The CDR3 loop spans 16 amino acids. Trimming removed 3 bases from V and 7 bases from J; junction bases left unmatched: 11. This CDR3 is CATSSQMDRGRHTQYF. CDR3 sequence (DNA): TGTGCCACCAGCAGCCAAATGGACAGGGGTAGGCATACGCAGTATTTT.

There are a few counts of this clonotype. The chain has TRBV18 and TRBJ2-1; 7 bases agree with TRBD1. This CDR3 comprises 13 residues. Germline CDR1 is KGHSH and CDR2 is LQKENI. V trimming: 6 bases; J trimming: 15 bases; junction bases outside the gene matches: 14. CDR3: CASSEGAPGVAFF. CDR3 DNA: TGTGCCAGCTCTGAGGGGGCGCCTGGGGTCGCGTTCTTC.

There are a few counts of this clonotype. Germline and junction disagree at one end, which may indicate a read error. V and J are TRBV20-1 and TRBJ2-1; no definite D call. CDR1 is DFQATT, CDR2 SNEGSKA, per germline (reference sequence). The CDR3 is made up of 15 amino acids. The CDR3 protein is CSARDRPPKANEQLF. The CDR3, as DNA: TGCAGTGCTAGAGATAGGCCCCCCAAGGCCAATGAGCAGCTCTTC.

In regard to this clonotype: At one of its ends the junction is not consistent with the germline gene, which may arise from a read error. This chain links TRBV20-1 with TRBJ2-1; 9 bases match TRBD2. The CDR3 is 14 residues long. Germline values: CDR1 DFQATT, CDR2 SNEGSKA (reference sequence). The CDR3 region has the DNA TGCAGTGCTAGCCGTAGCGGGGGCACAGATACGCAGTCCTTC. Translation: CSASRSGGTDTQSF.

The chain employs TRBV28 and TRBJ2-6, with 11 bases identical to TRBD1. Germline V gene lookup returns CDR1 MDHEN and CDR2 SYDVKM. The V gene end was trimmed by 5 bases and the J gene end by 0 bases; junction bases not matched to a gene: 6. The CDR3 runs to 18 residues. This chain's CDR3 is CASSPAGTGGSGANVLTF. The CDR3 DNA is TGTGCCAGCAGTCCGGCGGGGACAGGGGGCTCTGGGGCCAACGTCCTGACTTTC.

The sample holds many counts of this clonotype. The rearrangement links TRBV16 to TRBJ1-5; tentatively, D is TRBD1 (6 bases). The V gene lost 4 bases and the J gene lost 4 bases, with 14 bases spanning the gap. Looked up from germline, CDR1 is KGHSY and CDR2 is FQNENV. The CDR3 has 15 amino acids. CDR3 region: CASSRGGRGNQPQHF. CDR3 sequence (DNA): TGTGCCAGCAGCCGCGGGGGAAGGGGGAATCAGCCCCAGCATTTT.

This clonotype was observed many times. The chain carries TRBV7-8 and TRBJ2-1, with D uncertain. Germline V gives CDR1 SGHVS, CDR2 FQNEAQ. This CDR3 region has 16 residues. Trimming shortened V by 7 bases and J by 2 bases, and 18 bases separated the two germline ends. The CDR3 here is CASTPGGPQPYNEQFF. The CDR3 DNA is TGTGCCAGCACCCCCGGCGGCCCCCAGCCCTACAATGAGCAGTTCTTC. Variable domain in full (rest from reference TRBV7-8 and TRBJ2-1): GAGVSQSPRYKVAKRGQDVALRCDPISGHVSLFWYQQALGQGPEFLTYFQNEAQLDKSGLPSDRFFAERPEGSVSTLKIQRTQQEDSAVYLCASTPGGPQPYNEQFFGPGTRLTVL.

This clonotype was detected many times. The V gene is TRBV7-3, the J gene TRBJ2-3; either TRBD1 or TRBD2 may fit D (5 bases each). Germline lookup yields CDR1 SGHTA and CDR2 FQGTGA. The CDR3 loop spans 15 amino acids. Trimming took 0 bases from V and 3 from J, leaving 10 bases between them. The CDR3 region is CASSLTGGSTDTQYF. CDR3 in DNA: TGTGCCAGCAGCTTAACTGGGGGTTCGACAGATACGCAGTATTTT.

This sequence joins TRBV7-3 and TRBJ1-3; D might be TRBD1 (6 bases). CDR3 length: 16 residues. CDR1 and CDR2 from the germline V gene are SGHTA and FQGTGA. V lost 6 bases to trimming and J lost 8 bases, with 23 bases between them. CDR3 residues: CASSIRQVTDGYTIYF. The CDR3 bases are TGTGCCAGCAGTATTAGACAGGTTACGGATGGCTACACCATATATTTT. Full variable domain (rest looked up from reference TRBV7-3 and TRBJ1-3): GAGVSQTPSNKVTEKGKYVELRCDPISGHTALYWYRQSLGQGPEFLIYFQGTGAADDSGLPNDRFFAVRPEGSVSTLKIQRTERGDSAVYLCASSIRQVTDGYTIYFGEGSWLTVV.

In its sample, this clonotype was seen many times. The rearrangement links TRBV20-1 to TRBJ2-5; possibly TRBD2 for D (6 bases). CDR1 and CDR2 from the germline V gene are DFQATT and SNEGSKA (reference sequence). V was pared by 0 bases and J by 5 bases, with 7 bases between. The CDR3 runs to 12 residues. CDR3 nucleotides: TGCAGTGCTAGAGATGGGGGGGAGACCCAGTACTTC. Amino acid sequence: CSARDGGETQYF.

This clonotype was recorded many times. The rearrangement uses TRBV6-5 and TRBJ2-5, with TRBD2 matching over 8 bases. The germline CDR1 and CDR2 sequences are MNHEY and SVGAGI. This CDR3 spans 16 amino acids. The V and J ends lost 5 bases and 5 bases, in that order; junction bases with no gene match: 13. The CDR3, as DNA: TGTGCCAGCAGTAAAGCTCGGACTAGCAAATGGGAGACCCAGTACTTC. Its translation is CASSKARTSKWETQYF.

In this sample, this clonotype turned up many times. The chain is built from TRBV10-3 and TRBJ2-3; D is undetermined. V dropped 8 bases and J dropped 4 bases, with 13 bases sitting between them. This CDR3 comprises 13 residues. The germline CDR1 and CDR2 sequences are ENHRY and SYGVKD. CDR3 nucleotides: TGTGCCATCTCAGCACCTGGGGCAGATACGCAGTATTTT. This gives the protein CAISAPGADTQYF.

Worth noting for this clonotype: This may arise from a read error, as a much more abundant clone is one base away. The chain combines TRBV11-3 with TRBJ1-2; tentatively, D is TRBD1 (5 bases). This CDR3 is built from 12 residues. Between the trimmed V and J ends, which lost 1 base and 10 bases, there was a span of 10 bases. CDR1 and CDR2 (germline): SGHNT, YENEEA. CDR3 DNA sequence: TGTGCCAGCAGCTTAGTTCGGGGGACCTACACCTTC. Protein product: CASSLVRGTYTF.

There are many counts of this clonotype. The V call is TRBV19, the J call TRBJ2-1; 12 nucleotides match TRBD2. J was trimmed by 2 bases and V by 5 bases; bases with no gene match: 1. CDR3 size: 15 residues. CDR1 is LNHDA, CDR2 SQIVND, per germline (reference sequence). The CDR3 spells CASSSSGRAYNEQFF. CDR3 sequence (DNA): TGTGCCAGTAGTTCTAGCGGGAGGGCCTACAATGAGCAGTTCTTC.

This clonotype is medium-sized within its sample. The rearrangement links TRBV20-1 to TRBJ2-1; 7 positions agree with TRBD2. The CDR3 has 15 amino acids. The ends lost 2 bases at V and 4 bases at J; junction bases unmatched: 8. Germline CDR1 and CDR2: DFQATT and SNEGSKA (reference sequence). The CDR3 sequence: CSARIQRDRYNEQFF. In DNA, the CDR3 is TGCAGTGCTAGAATTCAGCGGGATAGGTACAATGAGCAGTTCTTC.